This T cell receptor beta chain was profiled in a study of blood T cell repertoires in COVID-19. On the study more broadly: Collection of acute and convalescent COVID-19 samples took place in the United States, Italy and Spain. Nucleic acid was either cDNA or gDNA, and it came from T cells, B-cell-depleted T cells, or PBMCs.

The CDR3 consists of 13 residues. With 10 bases removed from V and 0 bases from J, the gap between germline ends came to 9 bases. Authors' methods: Amplifying reference gene primers gave estimates of nucleated cell counts. The repertoire was sequenced with immunoSEQ multiplex PCR; TCRdb's copy has only in-frame clones and lacks some. D and trimming come from the DNA, and the V and J calls and clone size come from that table. In the table there are approximately 76,000 clones, approximately 82% of which are singletons. The clonotype was recovered from a man at least 80 years old with active or convalescent COVID-19. The specimen sequenced was peripheral blood. This chain links TRBV12-3 or TRBV12-4 with TRBJ1-4; possible D gene TRBD1, 5 bases. The CDR3 reads CAIRTTTNEKLFF. The CDR3 DNA reads as TGTGCCATCAGGACAACAACTAATGAAAAACTGTTTTTT.